The 30 T cell receptor beta chains listed next were all sequenced from one sample in a study of blood T cell repertoires in COVID-19. This table comes from immunoSEQ multiplex PCR, and its TCRdb copy is limited to in-frame clones, with some not included. The sample lists approximately 300,000 clones; about 82% were seen once. The sample taken for sequencing was peripheral blood. These receptors were obtained from a woman between 45 and 65 years old with active or convalescent COVID-19.

The V call is TRBV5-1, the J call TRBJ2-3; no clear D. The V end was cut by 0 bases, the J end by 3 bases, with 23 bases between. CDR1 and CDR2 from the germline V gene are SGHRS and YFSETQ. The CDR3 covers 19 residues. The CDR3 region is CASSLDGGPTGVVTDTQYF. DNA of the CDR3: TGCGCCAGCAGCTTGGACGGCGGTCCAACCGGTGTTGTAACAGATACGCAGTATTTT.

This clone was counted a single time. The V call is TRBV19, the J call TRBJ2-1; the match to TRBD2 covers 7 bases. The J segment lost 10 bases and the V segment lost 5 bases, leaving 23 bases of the junction unmatched. This CDR3 comprises 18 residues. Germline V gene lookup returns CDR1 LNHDA and CDR2 SQIVND (reference sequence). CDR3 DNA sequence: TGTGCCAGTAGTTCATCCCCCTTTCAGCGGCGGGAGTTGGGAGAGCAGTTCTTC. Translation: CASSSSPFQRRELGEQFF. Based on the CDR3 plus reference TRBV19 and TRBJ2-1, the full variable domain is DGGITQSPKYLFRKEGQNVTLSCEQNLNHDAMYWYRQDPGQGLRLIYYSQIVNDFQKGDIAEGYSVSREKKESFPLTVTSAQKNPTAFYLCASSSSPFQRRELGEQFFGPGTRLTVL.

J is TRBJ1-2 and V is TRBV7-2, with D maybe TRBD1 (5 bases). Germline CDR1 is SGHTA and CDR2 is FQGNSA. This CDR3 contains 16 residues. V lost 0 bases and J lost 0, with 11 bases in between. CDR3 sequence: CASSLALGQTNYGYTF. CDR3 DNA sequence: TGTGCCAGCAGCTTAGCGTTAGGACAAACTAACTATGGCTACACCTTC.

In its sample, this clone was seen once. The V call is TRBV10-1, the J call TRBJ2-1, with TRBD2 matching over 11 bases. From germline, CDR1 is WNHNN and CDR2 SYGVQD (reference sequence). The CDR3 extends over 15 amino acids. Losses at the gene ends were 5 bases for V and 3 bases for J; bases not matched to a gene: 3. The CDR3 DNA sequence: TGCGCCAGCAGTTCCGGGACTAGCGGCTACAATGAGCAGTTCTTC. Protein sequence: CASSSGTSGYNEQFF.

J is TRBJ2-3 and V is TRBV27; D uncertain. Per the germline V gene, CDR1 is MNHEY and CDR2 is SMNVEV (reference sequence). Trimming pared 3 bases from V and 6 bases from J, leaving 13 bases between. This CDR3 spans 14 amino acids. In nucleotides, the CDR3 is TGTGCCAGCAGTTTCTATGAAGGCGGCGATACGCAGTATTTT. This sequence encodes CASSFYEGGDTQYF.

This clone was seen a single time. CDR3 coding DNA: TGTGCCAGCAGTTTAGGGCAGTCTAATGAAAAACTGTTTTTT. Translated: CASSLGQSNEKLFF. The chain carries TRBV28 and TRBJ1-4; no firm D call. Trimming shortened V by 2 bases and J by 3 bases, and 7 bases separated the two germline ends. Looked up from germline, CDR1 is MDHEN and CDR2 is SYDVKM. The CDR3 extends over 14 amino acids.

V and J are TRBV5-1 and TRBJ2-5; 7 bases are a match to TRBD2. After removal of 5 bases from V and 5 bases from J, the junction contained 12 bases not matched to a gene. Germline loops: CDR1 SGHRS, CDR2 YFSETQ. This CDR3 has 15 residues. DNA for the CDR3: TGCGCCAGCAGAAAGGGAGGGGAAGGGTTTGAGACCCAGTACTTC. This encodes CASRKGGEGFETQYF.

This clone has more than one count but fewer than ten. This chain connects TRBV19 to TRBJ2-1, with 9 bases fitting TRBD1. CDR1 and CDR2 (germline): LNHDA, SQIVND (reference sequence). Trimming removed 6 bases from V and 8 bases from J; junction bases left unmatched: 8. The length of the CDR3 is 14 residues. The CDR3 loop is CASSRDRVLHEQFF. CDR3 coding DNA: TGTGCCAGTAGCAGGGACAGGGTATTGCATGAGCAGTTCTTC.

This chain links TRBV6-6 with TRBJ1-3; no firm D call. Per germline, CDR1 MNHNY and CDR2 SVGAGI (reference sequence). Trimming removed 7 bases from V and 0 bases from J, with 10 bases in between. This CDR3 spans 14 amino acids. The CDR3 spells CASTLDTSGNTIYF. The CDR3 nucleotides read TGTGCCAGCACTCTCGACACCTCTGGAAACACCATATATTTT.

This sequence joins TRBV6-2 or TRBV6-3 and TRBJ2-7; TRBD2 is a possible D gene (6 bases). CDR1 and CDR2 (germline): MNHEY, SVGEGT. The CDR3 contains 14 residues. V dropped 2 bases and J dropped 4 bases, with 12 bases sitting between them. This CDR3 reads CASSYLGGGYEQYF. The CDR3 nucleotides read TGTGCCAGCAGTTACCTGGGAGGTGGGTACGAGCAGTACTTC.

The rearrangement links TRBV6-5 to TRBJ2-1; 7 bases align to TRBD1. The V gene end was trimmed by 2 bases and the J gene end by 8 bases; junction bases not matched to a gene: 6. There are 14 residues in the CDR3. The V gene's germline CDR1 is MNHEY and CDR2 SVGAGI. CDR3 residues: CASSYTTGFHEQFF. The CDR3 DNA follows: TGTGCCAGCAGTTACACGACAGGGTTCCATGAGCAGTTCTTC.

The gene calls are TRBV5-1 and TRBJ2-1; no clear D. Germline V gene lookup returns CDR1 SGHRS and CDR2 YFSETQ. The CDR3 spans 11 residues. The V and J ends lost 4 bases and 3 bases respectively, with 2 bases between them. The CDR3 reads CASSLYNEQFF. CDR3 coding DNA: TGCGCCAGCAGCCTCTACAATGAGCAGTTCTTC.

This clone was seen just once. J is TRBJ2-1 and V is TRBV5-4; 13 bases line up with TRBD2. V trimming: 4 bases; J trimming: 4 bases; junction bases outside the gene matches: 5. The CDR3 totals 16 residues. The germline CDR1 and CDR2 sequences are SGHNT and YYREEE (reference sequence). This CDR3 is CASSRGLAGAYNEQFF. Here the CDR3 DNA reads TGTGCCAGCAGCCGTGGACTAGCGGGAGCATACAATGAGCAGTTCTTC.

This clone has just one count. This chain links TRBV28 with TRBJ2-1; a possible D gene is TRBD2 (5 bases). V was trimmed by 5 bases and J by 12 bases, leaving 14 bases between them. CDR3 size: 12 residues. CDR1 and CDR2 from the germline V gene are MDHEN and SYDVKM. This CDR3 reads CASSPSRDTQFF. The CDR3 DNA follows: TGTGCCAGCAGTCCATCACGGGATACGCAGTTCTTC.

This rearrangement joins TRBV27 to TRBJ1-2; 10 positions match TRBD1. The CDR3 contains 17 residues. With V trimmed by 6 bases and J by 5 bases, 15 bases remained unmatched. The germline V gene has CDR1 MNHEY and CDR2 SMNVEV (reference sequence). The CDR3 region is CASSRGTGALLGYGYTF. The CDR3 DNA sequence: TGTGCCAGCAGCCGGGGGACAGGGGCGCTTCTCGGATATGGCTACACCTTC.

Written as DNA, the CDR3 is TGTGCCAGCAGTGTTCAGGGAGGAGGGTCTGAAGCTTTCTTT. Translating gives CASSVQGGGSEAFF. The V and J genes are TRBV25-1 and TRBJ1-1; D is perhaps TRBD1 (5 bases). This CDR3 spans 14 amino acids. The V end lost 4 bases, the J end lost 6 bases, and 15 bases lay between the germline ends. Germline V gene lookup returns CDR1 MGHDK and CDR2 SYGVNS.

CDR3 DNA: TGTGCCAGCAGCCAACAACACAGGGATCAGCCCCAGCATTTT. Its translation: CASSQQHRDQPQHF. The rearrangement uses TRBV3-1 (or the pseudogene TRBV3-2) and TRBJ1-5; D is possibly TRBD1 (6 bases). CDR1 is LGHDT and CDR2 is YNNKEL in the germline V gene (reference sequence). This CDR3 contains 14 residues. Trimming removed 2 bases from V and 5 bases from J, with 10 bases in between.

This clone was seen once. The chain combines TRBV7-9 with TRBJ2-7; 10 bases are a match to TRBD1. Germline V gene sequence: CDR1 SEHNR, CDR2 FQNEAQ (reference sequence). The trim removed 4 bases at V and 4 bases at J, leaving 4 bases unmatched. This CDR3 is built from 14 residues. DNA of the CDR3: TGTGCCAGCAGCTACGACAGGGGGCTTTACGAGCAGTACTTC. Translation gives CASSYDRGLYEQYF.

The chain couples TRBV19 to TRBJ2-1, with D hard to call. Trimming stripped 3 bases from V and 3 bases from J, with 9 bases between. The V gene's germline CDR1 is LNHDA and CDR2 SQIVND (reference sequence). CDR3 length equals 14 residues. CDR3 residues: CASSMGYGYNEQFF. The CDR3 region has the DNA TGTGCCAGTAGTATGGGCTATGGCTACAATGAGCAGTTCTTC.

V usage is TRBV27 and J usage is TRBJ2-1; 14 bases are a match to TRBD2. V lost 6 bases to trimming and J lost 2 bases; unmatched junction nucleotides: 6. Germline assignment: CDR1 MNHEY and CDR2 SMNVEV (reference sequence). The length of the CDR3 is 17 residues. CDR3 in amino acids: CASRPMGLAGAYNEQFF. CDR3 nucleotide sequence: TGTGCCAGCAGACCAATGGGACTAGCGGGAGCCTACAATGAGCAGTTCTTC.

The V gene is TRBV30, the J gene TRBJ1-1, with 8 bases lining up with TRBD1. The V and J ends lost 0 bases and 5 bases, in that order; junction bases with no gene match: 2. Germline V CDR1 and CDR2: GTSNPN, SVGIG (reference sequence). CDR3 size: 13 residues. CDR3: CAWSVQGVTEAFF. CDR3 in DNA: TGTGCCTGGAGTGTACAGGGGGTAACTGAAGCTTTCTTT.

The rearrangement joins TRBV20-1 to TRBJ2-2, with 12 nucleotides matching TRBD2. The CDR3 length is 15 residues. Germline V gene lookup returns CDR1 DFQATT and CDR2 SNEGSKA (reference sequence). Trimming at V came to 3 bases and at J to 8 bases, leaving 7 bases not matched to a gene. CDR3 amino acids: CSASPSGRAIGELFF. CDR3 in DNA: TGCAGTGCTAGTCCTAGCGGGAGGGCCATAGGGGAGCTGTTTTTT.

With regard to this clone: A read error may be the cause here, since a much bigger clone is one base away. The sample holds other DNA sequences that translate to the same CDR3. The V gene is TRBV4-2, the J gene TRBJ2-2, with D tentatively TRBD2 (5 bases). Germline V gene lookup returns CDR1 LGHNA and CDR2 YNFKEQ. This CDR3 comprises 16 residues. Trimming removed 4 bases from V and 8 bases from J, with 20 bases in between. The CDR3 DNA sequence: TGTGCCAGCAGCCTTTGGGGAACTAGTCTGTCAGGGGAGCTGTTTTTT. Its protein product is CASSLWGTSLSGELFF.

This clone showed up just once. This chain connects TRBV6-5 to TRBJ2-1; D not resolved. Germline assignment: CDR1 MNHEY and CDR2 SVGAGI. Deletions cut 8 bases from V and 1 base from J, with 9 bases between. There are 13 residues in the CDR3. The DNA of the CDR3 is TGTGCCAGCCGATGGGCATCCTACAATGAGCAGTTCTTC. Protein sequence: CASRWASYNEQFF.

The V and J genes are TRBV5-1 and TRBJ2-3; 13 positions match TRBD2. The germline V gene encodes CDR1 SGHRS and CDR2 YFSETQ. V trimming: 4 bases; J trimming: 5 bases; junction bases outside the gene matches: 7. The CDR3 runs 16 residues. CDR3 sequence (DNA): TGCGCCAGCAGCGGGGGACTAGCGGGACCTAAAGATACGCAGTATTTT. It yields the protein CASSGGLAGPKDTQYF.

The chain has TRBV6-2 or TRBV6-3 and TRBJ2-7; weak D call: TRBD2 (6 bases). The ends were cut back, 4 bases at V and 4 bases at J, with 17 bases in the middle. The germline V gene encodes CDR1 MNHEY and CDR2 SVGEGT. This CDR3 has 15 amino acids. CDR3 protein: CASSLARRASYEQYF. The CDR3 coding sequence is TGTGCCAGCAGTTTAGCCCGGAGGGCCTCGTACGAGCAGTACTTC.

V is TRBV18 and J is TRBJ2-1; 9 bases are a match to TRBD1. Trimming cost V 9 bases and J 9 bases; bases outside gene matches: 24. The germline V gene encodes CDR1 KGHSH and CDR2 LQKENI. The CDR3 runs 18 residues. CDR3 in amino acids: CASHPRGQQGAIGGEQFF. CDR3 in DNA: TGTGCCAGTCACCCACGGGGTCAACAGGGGGCAATTGGTGGTGAGCAGTTCTTC.

The rearrangement joins TRBV10-3 to TRBJ1-1; possible D gene TRBD1, 5 bases. Germline-derived CDR1 and CDR2 are ENHRY and SYGVKD. The V gene lost 6 bases and the J gene lost 2 bases, with 13 bases spanning the gap. This CDR3 is 14 amino acids long. CDR3 coding DNA: TGTGCCATCAGCAGGGCAAGGGGAAACACTGAAGCTTTCTTT. The encoded protein is CAISRARGNTEAFF.

The rearrangement joins TRBV28 to TRBJ2-1, with TRBD2 matching over 10 bases. V trimming: 5 bases; J trimming: 4 bases; junction bases outside the gene matches: 17. CDR1 is MDHEN, CDR2 SYDVKM, per germline. This CDR3 comprises 19 residues. CDR3 in amino acids: CASSPHPGTSERGYNEQFF. The CDR3 nucleotides read TGTGCCAGCAGTCCTCATCCCGGGACTAGCGAGAGAGGGTACAATGAGCAGTTCTTC. The variable domain in full, completed from reference TRBV28 and TRBJ2-1, reads DVKVTQSSRYLVKRTGEKVFLECVQDMDHENMFWYRQDPGLGLRLIYFSYDVKMKEKGDIPEGYSVSREKKERFSLILESASTNQTSMYLCASSPHPGTSERGYNEQFFGPGTRLTVL.

This chain links TRBV2 with TRBJ2-7, with D tentatively TRBD1 (6 bases). Germline CDR1 reads SNHLY; CDR2 reads FYNNEI. The CDR3 contains 14 residues. Trimming left V 6 bases short and J 3 bases short, with 15 bases between. The CDR3 loop reads CASRRAQGYYEQYF. The DNA for the CDR3 is TGTGCCAGCAGAAGGGCTCAGGGGTACTACGAGCAGTACTTC. Using reference TRBV2 and TRBJ2-7 for the parts outside the CDR3, the full variable domain is EPEVTQTPSHQVTQMGQEVILRCVPISNHLYFYWYRQILGQKVEFLVSFYNNEISEKSEIFDDQFSVERPDGSNFTLKIRSTKLEDSAMYFCASRRAQGYYEQYFGPGTRLTVT.